This is a list of T cell receptor beta chains from one sample in a study of CD8 T cells in Susac syndrome. TCRdb reprocessed the immunoSEQ multiplex PCR reads with MiXCR, giving one entry per CDR3 protein. The top ten clones hold more than 0.5% of a sample with 77,000 or so distinct CDR3 sequences, about 92% of them seen once. Specimen: CD4+ T cells from PBMCs. The receptors here all came from a human donor with Susac syndrome. CDR3s include the opening cysteine and the closing phenylalanine or tryptophan. A D gene is named only where the DNA matches it firmly. Expanded clones are given a class, and other clones once, few, many or no size at all.

V	size	D	J	DNA	CDR3
TRBV29-1	-	TRBD1	TRBJ2-1	TGCAGCGGGGGACAGGGTCCCTACAATGAGCAGTTCTTC	CSGGQGPYNEQFF
TRBV7-2	-	-	TRBJ2-7	TGTGCCAGCAGCCCCAGGGACGGCTACGAGCAGTACTTC	CASSPRDGYEQYF
TRBV24-1	-	TRBD1	TRBJ2-7	TGTGCCACCAGTGATCCAGCGGGACAGGGGGCCCACGAGCAGTACTTC	CATSDPAGQGAHEQYF
TRBV4-1	-	TRBD2	TRBJ2-1	TGCGCCAGCAGCCAAGGGACTAGCGGACCGAAGCGGGAGCAGTTCTTC	CASSQGTSGPKREQFF
TRBV6-5	-	TRBD1	TRBJ1-3	TGTGCCAGCAGTCGACGGACAGGAGGAAACACCATATATTTT	CASSRRTGGNTIYF
TRBV7-8	few	-	TRBJ2-1	TGTGCCAGCAGCTTAGGGCGGGAGCAGTTCTTC	CASSLGREQFF
TRBV29-1	-	-	TRBJ1-4	TGCAGCGTTCGCGGACAGCTTGTTAATGAAAAACTGTTTTTT	CSVRGQLVNEKLFF
TRBV29-1	-	-	TRBJ2-1	TGCAGCGTTGATGGGGGGTCCTACAATGAGCAGTTCTTC	CSVDGGSYNEQFF
TRBV14	once	TRBD1	TRBJ2-1	TGTGCCAGCAGCCTACTGACAGGGGGTGTTTACAATGAGCAGTTCTTC	CASSLLTGGVYNEQFF
TRBV9	-	-	TRBJ1-2	TGTGCCAGCAGCGCCGAAACGGAGTATGGCTACACCTTC	CASSAETEYGYTF
TRBV20-1	-	TRBD1	TRBJ2-1	TGCAGTGCTAGGGGAGGGGACAGGGGGCGCATATTAACCAATGAGCAGTTCTTC	CSARGGDRGRILTNEQFF
TRBV12-3/TRBV12-4	once	-	TRBJ2-7	TGTGCCAGCAGTTGGGCTAGGAGGTACGAGCAGTACTTC	CASSWARRYEQYF
TRBV10-3	-	TRBD2	TRBJ2-1	TGTGCCACCCAGGGACTAGCGGGAAGGTCGGCGGATGAGCAGTTCTTC	CATQGLAGRSADEQFF
TRBV12-3/TRBV12-4	-	-	TRBJ2-5	TGTGCCAGCCGCCGGGACGGCGGGATTGGGACCCAGTACTTC	CASRRDGGIGTQYF
TRBV12-3/TRBV12-4	-	-	TRBJ1-1	TGTGCCAGCGGTCGGACCATGAACACTGAAGCTTTCTTT	CASGRTMNTEAFF
TRBV7-9	-	-	TRBJ1-1	TGTGCCAGCAGCACCCGGGGGGCGGGCACTGAAGCTTTCTTT	CASSTRGAGTEAFF
TRBV23-1	-	-	TRBJ1-1	TGCGCCAGCAGTATTCGGCCTAGAGGCAGGGACTTTGAAGCTTTCTTT	CASSIRPRGRDFEAFF
TRBV2	-	TRBD1	TRBJ1-1	TGTGCCAGCAGTTACAGGGGAAAGGACACTGAAGCTTTCTTT	CASSYRGKDTEAFF
TRBV28	-	-	TRBJ2-7	TGTGCCAGCAGTCAGCTTGGGTACGAGCAGTACTTC	CASSQLGYEQYF
TRBV6-5	once	TRBD1	TRBJ1-1	TGTGCCAGCAGTTACCCCGGCCAGGGGGCGTTTAACACTGAAGCTTTCTTT	CASSYPGQGAFNTEAFF
TRBV7-3	-	TRBD1	TRBJ2-3	TGTGCCAGCAGCTTCTTAGCGGGACAGGGGGGAGATACGCAGTATTTT	CASSFLAGQGGDTQYF
TRBV20-1	-	-	TRBJ2-3	TGCAGTGCCCTTTGGCGGGGAGGTCCAGATACGCAGTATTTT	CSALWRGGPDTQYF
TRBV12-3/TRBV12-4	-	-	TRBJ2-7	TGTGCCAGCAGTTTATCGGCTAGACGCGACGAGCAGTACTTC	CASSLSARRDEQYF
TRBV7-2	-	TRBD2	TRBJ2-7	TGTGCCAGCAGCTCACCCCCCGGGGGGAGCTACGAGCAGTACTTC	CASSSPPGGSYEQYF
TRBV15	once	-	TRBJ1-2	TGTGCCACCAGCAGAGCTTTAAGTACAGCAAACTATGGCTACACCTTC	CATSRALSTANYGYTF
TRBV18	-	TRBD2	TRBJ2-7	TGTGCCAGCTCACCGGGACTAGCCTCCGAGCAGTACTTC	CASSPGLASEQYF
TRBV12-3/TRBV12-4	-	TRBD2	TRBJ2-1	TGTGCCAGCAGTTTAGCGGCGGGAGTAAATGAGCAGTTCTTC	CASSLAAGVNEQFF
TRBV28	-	TRBD2	TRBJ2-7	TGTGCCATCGCCTCCGGGACTAGCGGGAGGGCCGTTTACGAGCAGTACTTC	CAIASGTSGRAVYEQYF
TRBV6-2/TRBV6-3	-	TRBD2	TRBJ2-1	TGTGCCAGCAGTTCCCGGGAGGCTACCTACAATGAGCAGTTCTTC	CASSSREATYNEQFF
TRBV7-2	-	-	TRBJ2-3	TGTGCCAGCAGCTTAGGGGTTGGGATTAAAACAGATACGCAGTATTTT	CASSLGVGIKTDTQYF
TRBV6-2/TRBV6-3	-	-	TRBJ1-5	TGTGCCAGCAGTTACAATACAGGAATTACTCAGCCCCAGCATTTT	CASSYNTGITQPQHF
TRBV19	-	-	TRBJ2-4	TGTGCCAGTAACCCTGGGGTTCTAGCCAAAAACATTCAGTACTTC	CASNPGVLAKNIQYF
TRBV24-1	-	-	TRBJ2-1	TGTGCCACCAGTGATACGGGGAGGGACACAAACTACAATGAGCAGTTCTTC	CATSDTGRDTNYNEQFF
TRBV19	-	-	TRBJ1-5	TGTGCCAGTAGTCCGCAACCGAGGGGTAATCAGCCCCAGCATTTT	CASSPQPRGNQPQHF
TRBV13	-	TRBD1	TRBJ2-7	TGTGCCAGCAGCTCAAGAGACAGGGGCTACGAGCAGTACTTC	CASSSRDRGYEQYF
TRBV25-1	-	-	TRBJ2-5	TGTGCCAGCAGTGAATTGTGGTCAGGGGTGACCCAGTACTTC	CASSELWSGVTQYF
TRBV27	once	TRBD2	TRBJ2-2	TGTGCCAGCAGTTTTGGGGCTAGCGGGAACCCCATAGCTCAGTTCCCCCCTCGGGAGCTGTTTTTT	CASSFGASGNPIAQFPPRELFF
TRBV11-1	-	-	TRBJ2-1	TGTGCCAGCAGCCTGGATCACGGGGATGGTAATGAGCAGTTCTTC	CASSLDHGDGNEQFF
TRBV2	-	-	TRBJ2-5	TGTGCCAGCAGGACGGTCGAGACCCAGTACTTC	CASRTVETQYF
TRBV9	-	-	TRBJ2-2	TGTGCCAGCAGCGTTGGGCGATCTAGCTTAGGCACCGGGGAGCTGTTTTTT	CASSVGRSSLGTGELFF
TRBV6-1	-	-	TRBJ2-1	TGTGCCAGCAGTGAACCAAATGAGCAGTTCTTC	CASSEPNEQFF
TRBV7-2	-	-	TRBJ2-3	TGTGCCAGCAGCACTGCTAGCATAGATACGCAGTATTTT	CASSTASIDTQYF
TRBV29-1	-	-	TRBJ2-3	TGCAGCGTTGACGGAGGGCGAGGAGGTCGCACAGATACGCAGTATTTT	CSVDGGRGGRTDTQYF
TRBV7-2	few	-	TRBJ2-2	TGTGCCAGCAGCTTTTTTCCCGGGGAGCTGTTTTTT	CASSFFPGELFF
TRBV5-1	-	TRBD1	TRBJ1-2	TGCGCCAGCAGCTTGGAGGGGACAGCCTATGGCTACACCTTC	CASSLEGTAYGYTF
TRBV18	-	-	TRBJ1-1	TGTGCCAGCTCACGACCAGGGGCTTCGAGGACTGAAGCTTTCTTT	CASSRPGASRTEAFF
TRBV5-1	-	-	TRBJ2-7	TGCGCCAGCAGCCCGGGGGGCTCTCGCGACGAGCAGTACTTC	CASSPGGSRDEQYF
TRBV11-2	-	-	TRBJ2-1	TGTGCCAGCACCCAACAGAGCGGGTTTAGAAATGAGCAGTTCTTC	CASTQQSGFRNEQFF
TRBV21-1	-	-	TRBJ2-4	TGTGCCAGCAGGTACGAGTTAGCTACAGAAAGAAAAAACATTCAGTACTTC	CASRYELATERKNIQYF
TRBV13	-	TRBD2	TRBJ2-5	TGTGCCAGCAGCACACCTCCTAGCGGGGGGCTCGAGACCCAGTACTTC	CASSTPPSGGLETQYF
TRBV7-2	-	-	TRBJ1-1	TGTGCCAGCAGCCTCCCACGCGGGATGAACACTGAAGCTTTCTTT	CASSLPRGMNTEAFF